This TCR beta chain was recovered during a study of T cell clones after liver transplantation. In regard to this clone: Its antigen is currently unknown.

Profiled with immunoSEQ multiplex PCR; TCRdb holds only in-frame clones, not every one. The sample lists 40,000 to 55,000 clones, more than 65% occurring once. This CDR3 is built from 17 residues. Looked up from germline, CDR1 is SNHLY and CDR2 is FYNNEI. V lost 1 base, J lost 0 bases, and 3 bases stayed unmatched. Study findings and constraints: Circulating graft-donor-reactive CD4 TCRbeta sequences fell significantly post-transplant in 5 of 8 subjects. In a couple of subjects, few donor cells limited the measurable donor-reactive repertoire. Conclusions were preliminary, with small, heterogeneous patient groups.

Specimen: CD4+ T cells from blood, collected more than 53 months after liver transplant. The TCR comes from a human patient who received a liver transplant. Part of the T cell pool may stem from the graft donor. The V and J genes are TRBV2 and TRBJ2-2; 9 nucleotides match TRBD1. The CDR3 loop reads CASSEDRDRANTGELFF. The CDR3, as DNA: TGTGCCAGCAGTGAAGATAGGGACAGGGCGAACACCGGGGAGCTGTTTTTT.